This paragraph reports one T cell receptor beta chain. Its antigen is unidentified. In the PCR, 60 Vbeta and 13 Jbeta primers were used. The data were produced by immunoSEQ multiplex PCR, yet TCRdb's version contains in-frame clones alone and is incomplete. This sample has approximately 190,000 clones; roughly 74% occur once, and the top ten carry around 14%. These data originate in a study of cytomegalovirus exposure and HLA in healthy donors. Study-wide background: Drawn from HLA-typed donors, 80 million to 95 million unique TCRs were held in an early data release.

From germline, CDR1 is GTSNPN and CDR2 SVGIG (reference sequence). V was clipped by 3 bases and J by 0 bases; unmatched bases: 7. The CDR3 covers 15 residues. General study findings and limits: Listed as cytomegalovirus-associated were roughly 180 TCR beta chains.

The chain recombines TRBV30 with TRBJ2-7; 8 nucleotides match TRBD2. The sequence came from a woman aged 25 to 39 in good health and CMV-seropositive. The source material was PBMCs. CDR3 in DNA: TGTGCCTGGAGAGAGAGCGGGGGTAGCTCCTACGAGCAGTACTTC. This translates into CAWRESGGSSYEQYF.